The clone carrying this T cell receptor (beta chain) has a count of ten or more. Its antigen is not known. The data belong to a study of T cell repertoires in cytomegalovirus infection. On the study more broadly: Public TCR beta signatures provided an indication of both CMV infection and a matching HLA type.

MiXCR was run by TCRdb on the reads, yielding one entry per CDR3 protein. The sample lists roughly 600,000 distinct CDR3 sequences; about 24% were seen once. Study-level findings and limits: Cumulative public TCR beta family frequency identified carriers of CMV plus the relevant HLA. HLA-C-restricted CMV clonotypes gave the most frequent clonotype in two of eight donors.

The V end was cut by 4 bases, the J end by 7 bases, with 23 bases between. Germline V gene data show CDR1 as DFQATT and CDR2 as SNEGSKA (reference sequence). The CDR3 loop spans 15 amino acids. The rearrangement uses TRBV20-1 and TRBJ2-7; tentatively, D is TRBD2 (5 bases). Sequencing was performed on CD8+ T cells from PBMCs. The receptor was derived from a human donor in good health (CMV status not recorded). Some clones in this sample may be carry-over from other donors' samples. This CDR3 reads CSAIFRAPSFGEQYF. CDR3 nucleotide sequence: TGCAGTGCTATTTTTCGGGCACCTAGCTTTGGGGAGCAGTACTTC.